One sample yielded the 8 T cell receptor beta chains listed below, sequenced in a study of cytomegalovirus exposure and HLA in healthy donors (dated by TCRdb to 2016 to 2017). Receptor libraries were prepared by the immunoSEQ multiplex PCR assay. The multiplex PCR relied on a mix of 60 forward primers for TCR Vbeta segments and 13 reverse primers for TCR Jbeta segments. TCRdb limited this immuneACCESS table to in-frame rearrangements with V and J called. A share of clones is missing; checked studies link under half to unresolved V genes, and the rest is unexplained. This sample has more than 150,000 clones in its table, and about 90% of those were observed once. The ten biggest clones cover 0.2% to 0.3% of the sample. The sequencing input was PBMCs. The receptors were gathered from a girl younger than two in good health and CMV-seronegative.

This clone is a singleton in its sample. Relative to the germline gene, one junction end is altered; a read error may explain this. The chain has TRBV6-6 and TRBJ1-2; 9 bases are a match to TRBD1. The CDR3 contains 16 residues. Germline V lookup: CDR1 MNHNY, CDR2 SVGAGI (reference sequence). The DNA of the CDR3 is TGTGCCGGCAGAGCCCCGACTGGACAGGGGTTTTATGGCTACACCTTC. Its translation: CAGRAPTGQGFYGYTF.

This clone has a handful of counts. The CDR3 nucleotides read TGTGCCTGGGAGACGTGGCGGGAGGTCCCCAATGAGCAGTTCTTC. Residues: CAWETWREVPNEQFF. This chain uses TRBV30 with TRBJ2-1; 8 positions match TRBD2. Germline loops: CDR1 GTSNPN, CDR2 SVGIG (reference sequence). CDR3 length: 15 amino acids. The trim removed 5 bases at V and 6 bases at J, leaving 12 bases unmatched.

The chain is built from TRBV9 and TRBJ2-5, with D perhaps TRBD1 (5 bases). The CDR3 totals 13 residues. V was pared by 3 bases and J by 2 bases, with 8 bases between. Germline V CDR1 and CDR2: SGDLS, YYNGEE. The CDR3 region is CASSADTQETQYF. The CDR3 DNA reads TGTGCCAGCAGCGCGGACACTCAAGAGACCCAGTACTTC.

The CDR3 is CASSQTGGDQPQHF. As DNA, the CDR3 is TGTGCCAGCTCACAAACAGGGGGAGACCAGCCCCAGCATTTT. The chain has TRBV18 and TRBJ1-5; 8 bases are shared with TRBD1. J gave up 7 bases and V 4 bases, and 6 bases lay outside the gene matches. CDR1 and CDR2 (germline): KGHSH, LQKENI. The CDR3 contains 14 residues.

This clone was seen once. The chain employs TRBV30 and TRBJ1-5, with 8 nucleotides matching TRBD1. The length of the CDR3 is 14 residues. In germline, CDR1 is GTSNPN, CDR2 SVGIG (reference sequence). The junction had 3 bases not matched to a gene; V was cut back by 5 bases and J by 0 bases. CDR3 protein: CAWDRGYSNQPQHF. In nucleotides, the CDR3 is TGTGCCTGGGACAGGGGTTATAGCAATCAGCCCCAGCATTTT.

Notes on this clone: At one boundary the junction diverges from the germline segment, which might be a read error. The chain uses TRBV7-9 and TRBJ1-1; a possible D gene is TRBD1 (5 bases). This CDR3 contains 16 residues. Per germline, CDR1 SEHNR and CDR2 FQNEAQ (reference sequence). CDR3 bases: TGTTCCAGCAGCATTAGGGGAGGCAGCATGAACACTGAAGCTTTCTTT. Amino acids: CSSSIRGGSMNTEAFF.

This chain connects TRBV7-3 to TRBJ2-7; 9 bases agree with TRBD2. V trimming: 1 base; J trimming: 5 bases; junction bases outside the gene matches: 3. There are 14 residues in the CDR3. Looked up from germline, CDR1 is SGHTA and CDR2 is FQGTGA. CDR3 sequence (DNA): TGTGCCAGCAGCTTAATAGCGGGAGACAACGAGCAGTACTTC. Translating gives CASSLIAGDNEQYF.

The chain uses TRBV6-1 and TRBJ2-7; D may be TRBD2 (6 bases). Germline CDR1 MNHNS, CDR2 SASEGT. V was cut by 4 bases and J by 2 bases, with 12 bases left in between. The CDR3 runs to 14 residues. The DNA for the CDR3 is TGTGCCAGCAGTGTTGGTAGCGGAGCCTACGAGCAGTACTTC. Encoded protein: CASSVGSGAYEQYF.